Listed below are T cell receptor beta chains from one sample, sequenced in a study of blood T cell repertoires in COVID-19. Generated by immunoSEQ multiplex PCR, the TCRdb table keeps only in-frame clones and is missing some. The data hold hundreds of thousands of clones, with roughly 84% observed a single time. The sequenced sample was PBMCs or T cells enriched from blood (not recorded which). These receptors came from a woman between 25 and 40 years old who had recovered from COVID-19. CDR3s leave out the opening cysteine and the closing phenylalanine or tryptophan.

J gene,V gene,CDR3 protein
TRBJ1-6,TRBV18,ASSPRDRGTYNSPLH
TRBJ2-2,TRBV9,ASSVVAGDTGELF
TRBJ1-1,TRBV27,ASSLSRDTEAF
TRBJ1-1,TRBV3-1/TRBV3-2,ASSQLRGEAF
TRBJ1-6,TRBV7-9,ASSARQANSPLH
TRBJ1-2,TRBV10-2,ASSDPPAGHGYT
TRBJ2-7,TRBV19,ASSIWGANGYEQY
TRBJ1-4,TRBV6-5,ASSYRTTRGSEKLF
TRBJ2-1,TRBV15,ATRRLAESDEQF
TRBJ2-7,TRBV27,ASSSGQGILGEQY
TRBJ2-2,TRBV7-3,ASSRGLAGGFTGELF
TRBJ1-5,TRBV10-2,ASSAQYSNQPQH
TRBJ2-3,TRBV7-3,ASSLKVDTTLPDTQY
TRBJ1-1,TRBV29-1,SVRARGFTEAF
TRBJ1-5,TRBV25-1,ASRRGGRGQPQH
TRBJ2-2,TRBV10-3,AISGAGGNTGELF
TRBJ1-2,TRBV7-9,ASSLGGAANYGYT
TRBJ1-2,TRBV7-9,ASSHNGESYGYT
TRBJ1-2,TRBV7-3,ASSGPSGLGYT
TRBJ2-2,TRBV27,ASRLTSGGWRTGELF
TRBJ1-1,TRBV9,ASRPGQGSQTEAF
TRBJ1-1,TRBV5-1,ASSFGGVVNTEAF
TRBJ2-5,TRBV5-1,ASSFSGRGETQY
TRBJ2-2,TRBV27,ASSLSTDTGELF
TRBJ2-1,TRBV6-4,ASSEWRTGAYNEQF
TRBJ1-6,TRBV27,ASSLPGQGNSPLH
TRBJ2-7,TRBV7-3,ASSPGHTFGQY
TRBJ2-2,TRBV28,ASSTGSTGELF
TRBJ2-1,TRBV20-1,SASSLLRGDEQF
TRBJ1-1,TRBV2,ASSEAGAADTEAF
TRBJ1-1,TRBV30,AWSMGQATEAF
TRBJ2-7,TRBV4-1,ASSPGGRSEQY
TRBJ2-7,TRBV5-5,ASNLDNTYEQY